The present T cell receptor (beta chain) was sequenced within a study of cytomegalovirus exposure and HLA in healthy donors. Looking at the study overall: As released early, the data held some 85 million unique TCRs from HLA-typed donors.

Of note for this clone: The target antigen is unknown.

The CDR3 covers 16 residues. Germline lookup yields CDR1 MNHEY and CDR2 SMNVEV (reference sequence). V shed 2 bases, J shed 6 bases, and the junction held 12 bases outside the gene matches. Study results and caveats: A later analysis associated 15,000 to 20,000 TCR beta sequences with HLA alleles at a 0.05 false discovery rate.

This PCR relied on a set of 60 Vbeta primers and 13 Jbeta primers. Sequencing used immunoSEQ multiplex PCR; TCRdb keeps in-frame clones, though not all of them. This table has approximately 150,000 clones, 65% to 90% appearing once. Sample: PBMCs. This clonotype was sampled from a male donor in good health and CMV-seronegative. The rearrangement uses TRBV27 and TRBJ1-2; 7 bases match TRBD1. The CDR3 here is CASSLDRTGVLDGYTF. CDR3 in DNA: TGTGCCAGCAGTTTAGATAGGACAGGTGTGTTGGATGGCTACACCTTC.